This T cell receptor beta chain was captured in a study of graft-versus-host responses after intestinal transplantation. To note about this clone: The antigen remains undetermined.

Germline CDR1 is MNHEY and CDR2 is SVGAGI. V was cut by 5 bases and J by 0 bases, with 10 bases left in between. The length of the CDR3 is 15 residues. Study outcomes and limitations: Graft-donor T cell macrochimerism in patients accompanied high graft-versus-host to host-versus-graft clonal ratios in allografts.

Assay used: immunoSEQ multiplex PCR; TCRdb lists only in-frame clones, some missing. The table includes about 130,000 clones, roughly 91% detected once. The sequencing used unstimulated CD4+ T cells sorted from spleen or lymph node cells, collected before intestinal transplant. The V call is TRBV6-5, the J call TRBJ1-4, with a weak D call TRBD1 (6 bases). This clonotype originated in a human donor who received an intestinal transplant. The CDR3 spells CASSAYRATNEKLFF. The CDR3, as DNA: TGTGCCAGCAGTGCCTACAGGGCAACTAATGAAAAACTGTTTTTT.